The 4 T cell receptor beta chains given below trace back to one sample, sequenced in a study of OX40 agonist ivuxolimab in advanced cancers. The repertoire was sequenced with immunoSEQ multiplex PCR; TCRdb's copy has only in-frame clones and lacks some. The sample records around 94,000 clones, 92% being singletons. The material was CD4+ or CD8+ T cells sorted from blood, obtained in a trial of the OX40 agonist ivuxolimab. These receptors came from an adult with an advanced solid tumor such as melanoma, head and neck, liver or kidney cancer.

The CDR3 DNA reads as TGTGCCAGCAGTTTATTAGGTCTGGGGGATGAGCAGTTCTTC. Its protein product is CASSLLGLGDEQFF. The chain uses TRBV27 and TRBJ2-1; D assignment may be TRBD1 or TRBD2 (5 bases each). V was clipped by 1 base and J by 8 bases, with 12 bases between them. This CDR3 comprises 14 residues. CDR1 and CDR2 from the germline V gene are MNHEY and SMNVEV (reference sequence).

The CDR3 loop reads CASSLSPRGEQFF. For the CDR3, the DNA is TGTGCCAGCAGTTTATCCCCACGGGGTGAGCAGTTCTTC. V and J are TRBV27 and TRBJ2-1, with D maybe TRBD2 (5 bases). The CDR3 loop spans 13 amino acids. V lost 0 bases and J 9 bases, leaving 9 bases between the germline ends. The V gene's germline CDR1 is MNHEY and CDR2 SMNVEV (reference sequence).

The rearrangement joins TRBV6-5 to TRBJ2-5; D is undetermined. The germline V gene encodes CDR1 MNHEY and CDR2 SVGAGI. The ends were cut back, 0 bases at V and 2 bases at J, with 7 bases in the middle. This CDR3 has 14 amino acids. CDR3 DNA: TGTGCCAGCAGTTACTCGACAATGCAAGAGACCCAGTACTTC. This encodes CASSYSTMQETQYF.

The rearrangement links TRBV7-7 to TRBJ2-3, with D unclear. This CDR3 spans 12 amino acids. Trimming removed 4 bases at V and 4 bases at J, with 6 bases between. Germline V gene sequence: CDR1 SSHAT, CDR2 FNYEAQ (reference sequence). CDR3 coding DNA: TGTGCCAGCAGCTCCCGTTCAGATACGCAGTATTTT. Amino acids: CASSSRSDTQYF.